This T cell receptor (beta chain) was profiled in a study of molecular identifiers for immune sequencing clone quantification. The CDR3 runs 14 residues. V shed 0 bases and J 2 bases; nucleotides not matched to a gene: 1. Germline CDR1 and CDR2: LGHNA and YSLEER. In its sample, this clonotype was seen many times. TCRdb called the PCR reads again in MiXCR, with one record for every CDR3 protein. The sample lists 460,000 or so distinct CDR3 sequences; 20% to 25% were seen once. This clonotype was sampled from a human donor in good health. Some libraries in this study had Jurkat cell RNA spiked in. V and J are TRBV4-3 and TRBJ2-7, with 7 nucleotides matching TRBD2. Sequencing was carried out using naive CD8+ T cells from blood, with Jurkat cell RNA spiked in. The subset denotes: FACS-sorted CD8+CD4-CCR7+CD45RA+ naive T cells. The CDR3 spells CASSQDAGAYEQYF. The DNA of the CDR3 is TGCGCCAGCAGCCAAGACGCGGGAGCCTACGAGCAGTACTTC.